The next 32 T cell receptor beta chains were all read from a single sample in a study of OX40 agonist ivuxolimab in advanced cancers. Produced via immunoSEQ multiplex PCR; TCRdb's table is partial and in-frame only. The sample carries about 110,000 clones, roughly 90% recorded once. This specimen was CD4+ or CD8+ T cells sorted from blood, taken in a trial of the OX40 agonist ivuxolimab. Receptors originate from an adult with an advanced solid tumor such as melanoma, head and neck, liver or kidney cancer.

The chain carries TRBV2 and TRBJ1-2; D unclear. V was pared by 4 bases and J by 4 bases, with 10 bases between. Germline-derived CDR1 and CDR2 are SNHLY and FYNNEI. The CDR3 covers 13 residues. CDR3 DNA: TGTGCCAGCAGTGTTACCTTCATCTATGGCTACACCTTC. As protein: CASSVTFIYGYTF.

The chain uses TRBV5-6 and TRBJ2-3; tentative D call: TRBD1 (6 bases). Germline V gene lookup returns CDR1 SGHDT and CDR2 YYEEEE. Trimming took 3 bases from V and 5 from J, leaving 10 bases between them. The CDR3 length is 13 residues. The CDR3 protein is CASSSQQGDTQYF. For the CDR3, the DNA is TGTGCCAGCAGCTCACAACAGGGAGATACGCAGTATTTT.

CDR3 nucleotides: TGTGCCATCAGGGCGGACAGGGGACTCTTTTATGGCTACACCTTC. It codes for CAIRADRGLFYGYTF. This chain connects TRBV10-3 to TRBJ1-2; 9 nucleotides align to TRBD1. Germline CDR1 is ENHRY and CDR2 is SYGVKD. V was pared by 6 bases and J by 5 bases, with 10 bases of the junction left unmatched. The CDR3 consists of 15 residues.

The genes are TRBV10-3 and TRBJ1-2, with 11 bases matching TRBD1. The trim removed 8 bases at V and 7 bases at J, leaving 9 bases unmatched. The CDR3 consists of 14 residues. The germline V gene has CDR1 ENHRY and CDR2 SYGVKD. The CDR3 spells CAIWLGQGAFGYTF. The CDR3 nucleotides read TGTGCCATCTGGCTTGGACAGGGGGCTTTTGGCTACACCTTC.

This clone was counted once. The CDR3, as DNA: TGCGCCAGCAGCTTGGGCCGTGAGCAGTTCTTC. It codes for CASSLGREQFF. The V and J genes are TRBV5-1 and TRBJ2-1; D ambiguous. V was pared by 0 bases and J by 9 bases, with 4 bases between. This CDR3 has 11 residues. Germline V gene data show CDR1 as SGHRS and CDR2 as YFSETQ.

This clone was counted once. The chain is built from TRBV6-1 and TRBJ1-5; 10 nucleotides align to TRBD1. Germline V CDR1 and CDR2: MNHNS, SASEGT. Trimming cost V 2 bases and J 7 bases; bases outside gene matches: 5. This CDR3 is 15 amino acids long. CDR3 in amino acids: CASSERWDRGQPQHF. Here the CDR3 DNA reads TGTGCCAGCAGTGAAAGATGGGACAGGGGACAGCCCCAGCATTTT.

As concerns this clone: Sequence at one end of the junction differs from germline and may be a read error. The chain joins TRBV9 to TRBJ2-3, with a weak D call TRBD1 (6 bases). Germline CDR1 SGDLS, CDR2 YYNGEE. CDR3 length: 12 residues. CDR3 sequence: CASNLRGLGEAF. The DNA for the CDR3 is TGTGCCAGCAACCTAAGGGGGTTAGGGGAAGCTTTT. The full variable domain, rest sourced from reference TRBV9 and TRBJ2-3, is DSGVTQTPKHLITATGQRVTLRCSPRSGDLSVYWYQQSLDQGLQFLIQYYNGEERAKGNILERFSAQQFPDLHSELNLSSLELGDSALYFCASNLRGLGEAFGPGTRLTVL.

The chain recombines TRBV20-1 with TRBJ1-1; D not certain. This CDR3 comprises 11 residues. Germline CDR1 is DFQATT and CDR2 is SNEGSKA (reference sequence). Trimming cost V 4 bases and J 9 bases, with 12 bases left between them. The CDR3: CSANFNQKAFF. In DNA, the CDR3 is TGCAGTGCTAATTTTAATCAGAAAGCTTTCTTT.

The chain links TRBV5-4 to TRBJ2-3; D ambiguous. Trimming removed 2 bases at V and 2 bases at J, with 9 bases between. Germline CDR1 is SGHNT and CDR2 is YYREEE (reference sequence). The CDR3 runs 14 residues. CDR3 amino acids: CASSLGPTTDTQYF. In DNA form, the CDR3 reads TGTGCCAGCAGCTTAGGACCCACCACAGATACGCAGTATTTT.

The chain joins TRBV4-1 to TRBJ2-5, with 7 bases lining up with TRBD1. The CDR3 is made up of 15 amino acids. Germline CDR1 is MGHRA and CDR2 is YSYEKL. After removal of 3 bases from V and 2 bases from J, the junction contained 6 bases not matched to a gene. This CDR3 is CASSQADRRQETQYF. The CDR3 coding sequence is TGCGCCAGCAGCCAGGCGGACAGGCGTCAAGAGACCCAGTACTTC.

The CDR3 loop reads CASSFDNSPLHF. CDR3 in DNA: TGTGCCAGCAGCTTCGATAATTCACCCCTCCACTTT. The gene calls are TRBV7-8 and TRBJ1-6; D call uncertain. This CDR3 spans 12 amino acids. Germline values: CDR1 SGHVS, CDR2 FQNEAQ. Trimming removed 3 bases at V and 5 bases at J, with 2 bases between.

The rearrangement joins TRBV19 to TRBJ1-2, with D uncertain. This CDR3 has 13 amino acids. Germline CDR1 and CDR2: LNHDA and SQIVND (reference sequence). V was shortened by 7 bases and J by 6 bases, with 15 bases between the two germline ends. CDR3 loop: CASKAGQVDGYTF. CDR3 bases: TGTGCCAGTAAGGCGGGCCAGGTCGATGGCTACACCTTC.

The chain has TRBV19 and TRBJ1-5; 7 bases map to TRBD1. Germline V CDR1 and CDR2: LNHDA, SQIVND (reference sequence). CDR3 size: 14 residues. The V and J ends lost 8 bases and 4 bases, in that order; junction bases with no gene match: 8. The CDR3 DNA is TGTGCCAGTCTAAGGGACAGCGGGAATCAGCCCCAGCATTTT. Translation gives CASLRDSGNQPQHF. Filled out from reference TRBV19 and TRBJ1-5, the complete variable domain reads DGGITQSPKYLFRKEGQNVTLSCEQNLNHDAMYWYRQDPGQGLRLIYYSQIVNDFQKGDIAEGYSVSREKKESFPLTVTSAQKNPTAFYLCASLRDSGNQPQHFGDGTRLSIL.

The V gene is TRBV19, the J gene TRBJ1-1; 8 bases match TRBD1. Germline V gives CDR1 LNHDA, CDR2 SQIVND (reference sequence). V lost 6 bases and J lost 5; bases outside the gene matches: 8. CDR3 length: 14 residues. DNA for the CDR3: TGTGCCAGTAGCCCAGGGACAGGTTTTACTGAAGCTTTCTTT. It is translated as CASSPGTGFTEAFF. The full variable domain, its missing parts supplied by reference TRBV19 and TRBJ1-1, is DGGITQSPKYLFRKEGQNVTLSCEQNLNHDAMYWYRQDPGQGLRLIYYSQIVNDFQKGDIAEGYSVSREKKESFPLTVTSAQKNPTAFYLCASSPGTGFTEAFFGQGTRLTVV.

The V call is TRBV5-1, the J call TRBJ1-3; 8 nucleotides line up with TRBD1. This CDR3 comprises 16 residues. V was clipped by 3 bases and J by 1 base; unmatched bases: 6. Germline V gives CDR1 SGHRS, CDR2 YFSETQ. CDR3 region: CASSSGQGLSGNTIYF. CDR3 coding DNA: TGCGCCAGCAGCTCCGGACAGGGATTATCTGGAAACACCATATATTTT. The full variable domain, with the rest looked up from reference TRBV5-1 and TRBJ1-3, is KAGVTQTPRYLIKTRGQQVTLSCSPISGHRSVSWYQQTPGQGLQFLFEYFSETQRNKGNFPGRFSGRQFSNSRSEMNVSTLELGDSALYLCASSSGQGLSGNTIYFGEGSWLTVV.

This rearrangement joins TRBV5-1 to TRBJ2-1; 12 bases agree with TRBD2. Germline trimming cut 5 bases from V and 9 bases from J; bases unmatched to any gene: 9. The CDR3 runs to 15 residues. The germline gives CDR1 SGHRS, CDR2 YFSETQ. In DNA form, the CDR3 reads TGCGCCAGCAGTTACCCTAGCGGGGGGGCCGGTGAGCAGTTCTTC. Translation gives CASSYPSGGAGEQFF.

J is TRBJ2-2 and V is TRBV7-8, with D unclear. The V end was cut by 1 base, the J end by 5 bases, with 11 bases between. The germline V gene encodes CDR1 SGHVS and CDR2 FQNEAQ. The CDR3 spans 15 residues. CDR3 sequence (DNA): TGTGCCAGCAGCTTAGATCAAACCCAGACCGGGGAGCTGTTTTTT. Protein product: CASSLDQTQTGELFF.

This CDR3 is CASSVQKDTQYF. For the CDR3, the DNA is TGTGCCAGCAGCGTCCAGAAAGATACGCAGTATTTT. The chain joins TRBV9 to TRBJ2-3; D gene ambiguous. Germline V gene sequence: CDR1 SGDLS, CDR2 YYNGEE. The V gene lost 2 bases and the J gene lost 5 bases, with 6 bases spanning the gap. This CDR3 has 12 residues.

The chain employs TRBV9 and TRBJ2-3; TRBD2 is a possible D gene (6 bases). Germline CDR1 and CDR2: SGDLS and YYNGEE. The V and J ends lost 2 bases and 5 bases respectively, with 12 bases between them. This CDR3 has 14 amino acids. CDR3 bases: TGTGCCAGCAGCGTTCAGGGAGGCCGAGATACGCAGTATTTT. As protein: CASSVQGGRDTQYF.

The CDR3 nucleotides are TGTGCCAGCAACCTTGGGGATTCACCCCTCCACTTT. Its translation is CASNLGDSPLHF. The V call is TRBV6-5, the J call TRBJ1-6; D unclear. The CDR3 extends over 12 amino acids. The V gene lost 7 bases and the J gene lost 8 bases, with 9 bases spanning the gap. Looked up from germline, CDR1 is MNHEY and CDR2 is SVGAGI.

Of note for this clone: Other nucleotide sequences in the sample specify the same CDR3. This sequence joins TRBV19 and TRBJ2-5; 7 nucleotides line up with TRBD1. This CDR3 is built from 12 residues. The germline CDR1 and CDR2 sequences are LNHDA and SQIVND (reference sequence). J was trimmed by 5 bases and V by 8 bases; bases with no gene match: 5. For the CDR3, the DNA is TGTGCCAGTGGGTTGGGACAGGAGACCCAGTACTTC. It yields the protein CASGLGQETQYF.

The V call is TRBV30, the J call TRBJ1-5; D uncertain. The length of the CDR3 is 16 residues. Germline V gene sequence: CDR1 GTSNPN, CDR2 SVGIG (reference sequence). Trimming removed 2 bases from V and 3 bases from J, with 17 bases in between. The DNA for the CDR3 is TGTGCCTGGAGTCTCGGGTTCCAGAAGAACAATCAGCCCCAGCATTTT. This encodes CAWSLGFQKNNQPQHF.

CDR3: CASSSLESGTGFYEQYF. The CDR3 DNA follows: TGTGCCAGCAGTTCTCTAGAGTCCGGGACAGGGTTCTACGAGCAGTACTTC. The chain recombines TRBV27 with TRBJ2-7; 9 nucleotides line up with TRBD1. Trimming took 4 bases from V and 3 from J; bases not matched to a gene: 13. The CDR3 has 17 amino acids. Germline CDR1 and CDR2: MNHEY and SMNVEV (reference sequence).

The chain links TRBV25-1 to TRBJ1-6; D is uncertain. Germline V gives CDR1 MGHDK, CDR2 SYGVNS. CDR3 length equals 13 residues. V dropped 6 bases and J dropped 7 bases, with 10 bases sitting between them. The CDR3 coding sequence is TGTGCCAGCAGGGACGTCGACAATTCACCCCTCCACTTT. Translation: CASRDVDNSPLHF.

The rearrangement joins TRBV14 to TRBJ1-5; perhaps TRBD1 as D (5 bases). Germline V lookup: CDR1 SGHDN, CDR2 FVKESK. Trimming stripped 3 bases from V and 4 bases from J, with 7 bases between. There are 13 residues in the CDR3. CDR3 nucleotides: TGTGCCAGCAGCCAGGGGCCAAATCAGCCCCAGCATTTT. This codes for CASSQGPNQPQHF.

The CDR3 nucleotides read TGTGCCAGCAGCGAGGGACAGCCCCAGCATTTT. This translates into CASSEGQPQHF. This chain uses TRBV6-5 with TRBJ1-5; D is ambiguous. Per the germline V gene, CDR1 is MNHEY and CDR2 is SVGAGI. The CDR3 extends over 11 amino acids. V was pared by 6 bases and J by 7 bases, with 7 bases between.

The CDR3 here is CASGPRLAGDPRDTGELFF. The CDR3 DNA sequence: TGTGCTAGTGGCCCGAGACTAGCGGGGGACCCAAGGGACACCGGGGAGCTGTTTTTT. The chain is built from TRBV12-5 and TRBJ2-2; 12 nucleotides match TRBD2. CDR3 length: 19 amino acids. Germline CDR1 and CDR2: LGHNT and FRNRAP. The J segment lost 3 bases and the V segment lost 6 bases, leaving 14 bases of the junction unmatched. Complete variable domain (other parts from reference TRBV12-5 and TRBJ2-2): DARVTQTPRHKVTEMGQEVTMRCQPILGHNTVFWYRQTMMQGLELLAYFRNRAPLDDSGMPKDRFSAEMPDATLATLKIQPSEPRDSAVYFCASGPRLAGDPRDTGELFFGEGSRLTVL.

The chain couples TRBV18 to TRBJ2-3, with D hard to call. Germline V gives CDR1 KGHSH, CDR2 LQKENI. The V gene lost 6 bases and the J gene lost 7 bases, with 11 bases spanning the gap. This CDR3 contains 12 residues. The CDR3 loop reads CASSVDAYTQYF. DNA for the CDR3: TGTGCCAGCTCCGTGGACGCTTATACGCAGTATTTT.

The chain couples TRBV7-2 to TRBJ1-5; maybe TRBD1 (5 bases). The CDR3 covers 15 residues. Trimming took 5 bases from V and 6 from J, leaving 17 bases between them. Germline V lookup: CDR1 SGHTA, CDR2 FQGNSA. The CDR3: CASSPGKGPPQPQHF. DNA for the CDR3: TGTGCCAGCAGCCCCGGAAAGGGACCCCCTCAGCCCCAGCATTTT.

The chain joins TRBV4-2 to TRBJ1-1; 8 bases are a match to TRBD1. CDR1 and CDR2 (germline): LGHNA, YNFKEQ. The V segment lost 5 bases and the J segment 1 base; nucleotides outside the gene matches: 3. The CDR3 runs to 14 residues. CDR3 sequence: CASSLQGENTEAFF. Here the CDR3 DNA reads TGTGCCAGCAGCTTACAGGGGGAGAACACTGAAGCTTTCTTT.

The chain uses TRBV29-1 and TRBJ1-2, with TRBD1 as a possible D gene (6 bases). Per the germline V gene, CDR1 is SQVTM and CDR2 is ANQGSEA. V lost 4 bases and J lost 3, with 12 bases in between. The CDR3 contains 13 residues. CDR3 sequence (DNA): TGCAGCGTTGTAGGGGGGACCGACTATGGCTACACCTTC. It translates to CSVVGGTDYGYTF. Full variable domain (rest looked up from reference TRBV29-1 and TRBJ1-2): SAVISQKPSRDICQRGTSLTIQCQVDSQVTMMFWYRQQPGQSLTLIATANQGSEATYESGFVIDKFPISRPNLTFSTLTVSNMSPEDSSIYLCSVVGGTDYGYTFGSGTRLTVV.

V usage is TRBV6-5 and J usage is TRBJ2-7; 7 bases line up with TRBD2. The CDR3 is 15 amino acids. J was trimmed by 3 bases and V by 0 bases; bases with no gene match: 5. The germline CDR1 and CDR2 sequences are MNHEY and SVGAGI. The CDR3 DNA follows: TGTGCCAGCAGTTACTCAGGAGCGGGATTCTACGAGCAGTACTTC. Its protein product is CASSYSGAGFYEQYF.